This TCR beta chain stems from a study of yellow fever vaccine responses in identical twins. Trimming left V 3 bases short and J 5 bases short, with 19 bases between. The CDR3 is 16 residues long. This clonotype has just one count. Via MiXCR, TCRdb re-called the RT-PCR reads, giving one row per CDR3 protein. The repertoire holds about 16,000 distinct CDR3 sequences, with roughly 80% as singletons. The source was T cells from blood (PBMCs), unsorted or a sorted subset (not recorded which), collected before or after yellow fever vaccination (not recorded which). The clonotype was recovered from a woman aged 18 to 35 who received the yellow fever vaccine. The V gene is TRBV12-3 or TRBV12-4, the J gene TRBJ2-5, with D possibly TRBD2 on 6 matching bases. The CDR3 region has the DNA TGTGCCAGCAGTTTTGGAGGGCCAGTTGGGTTGGAGACCCAGTACTTC. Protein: CASSFGGPVGLETQYF.